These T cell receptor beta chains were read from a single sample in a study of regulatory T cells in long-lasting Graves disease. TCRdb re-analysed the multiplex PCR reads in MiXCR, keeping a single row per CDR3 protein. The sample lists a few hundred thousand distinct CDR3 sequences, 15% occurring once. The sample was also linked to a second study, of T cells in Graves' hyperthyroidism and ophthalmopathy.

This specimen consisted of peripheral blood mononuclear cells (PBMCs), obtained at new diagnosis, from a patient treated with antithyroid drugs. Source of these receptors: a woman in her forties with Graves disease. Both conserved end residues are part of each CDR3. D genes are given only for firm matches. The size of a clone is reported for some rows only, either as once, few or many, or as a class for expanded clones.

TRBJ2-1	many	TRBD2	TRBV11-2	CASSFRGGNEQFF	TGTGCCAGCAGCTTTCGGGGGGGCAATGAGCAGTTCTTC
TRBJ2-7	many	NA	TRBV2	CASSEIQGRKQYF	TGTGCCAGCAGTGAAATCCAGGGCCGGAAGCAGTACTTC
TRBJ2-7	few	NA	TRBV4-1	CASSQVPGGVSYEQYF	TGCGCCAGCAGCCAAGTTCCCGGCGGGGTTTCCTACGAGCAGTACTTC
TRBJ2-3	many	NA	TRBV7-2	CASSLASSGSTDTQYF	TGTGCCAGCAGCTTAGCGAGCAGCGGGAGCACAGATACGCAGTATTTT
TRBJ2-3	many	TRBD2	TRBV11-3	CASSLEFSGRFADTQYF	TGTGCCAGCAGCTTAGAATTTAGCGGGAGATTTGCAGATACGCAGTATTTT
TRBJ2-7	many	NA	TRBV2	CASSVDYYEQYF	TGTGCCAGCAGTGTGGACTACTACGAGCAGTACTTC
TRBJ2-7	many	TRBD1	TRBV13	CASSGTGGTNYEQYF	TGTGCCAGCAGCGGGACAGGAGGAACGAACTACGAGCAGTACTTC
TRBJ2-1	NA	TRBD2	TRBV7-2	CASSLSPTSGSSYNEQFF	TGTGCCAGCAGCTTATCCCCGACTAGCGGGTCCTCCTACAATGAGCAGTTCTTC
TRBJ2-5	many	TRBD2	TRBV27	CASRTSGLYQETQYF	TGTGCCAGCCGGACTAGCGGGCTTTATCAAGAGACCCAGTACTTC
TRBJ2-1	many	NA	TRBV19	CASRGTGRFNEQFF	TGTGCCAGTAGAGGGACCGGCCGGTTCAATGAGCAGTTCTTC
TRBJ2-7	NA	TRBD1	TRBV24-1	CATSGLGTGGRFGRSYEQYF	TGTGCCACCAGTGGCCTGGGGACAGGGGGCCGGTTTGGTCGGTCCTACGAGCAGTACTTC
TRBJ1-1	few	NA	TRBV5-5	CASSLAWKNTEAFF	TGTGCCAGCAGCTTGGCATGGAAGAACACTGAAGCTTTCTTT
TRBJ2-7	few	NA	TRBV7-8	CASSGTLYEQYF	TGTGCCAGCAGCGGGACACTCTACGAGCAGTACTTC
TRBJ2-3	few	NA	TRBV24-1	CATSDPASTDTQYF	TGTGCCACCAGTGACCCTGCTAGCACAGATACGCAGTATTTT
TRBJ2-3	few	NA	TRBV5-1	CASKLRGDTDTQYF	TGCGCCAGCAAGCTTCGGGGAGACACAGATACGCAGTATTTT
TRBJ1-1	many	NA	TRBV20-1	CSSVLNTEAFF	TGCAGTTCAGTCCTGAACACTGAAGCTTTCTTT
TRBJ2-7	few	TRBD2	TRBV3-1	CASSHQGLAVSSYEQYF	TGTGCCAGCAGCCATCAAGGACTAGCGGTGAGCTCCTACGAGCAGTACTTC
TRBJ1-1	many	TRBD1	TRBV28	CASRKGQRNTEAFF	TGTGCCAGCAGAAAGGGACAGAGAAACACTGAAGCTTTCTTT
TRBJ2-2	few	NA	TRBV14	CASSQVLGPGTGELFF	TGTGCCAGCAGCCAAGTTTTGGGGCCGGGGACCGGGGAGCTGTTTTTT
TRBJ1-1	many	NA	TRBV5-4	CASSLERENTEAFF	TGTGCCAGCAGCTTGGAAAGGGAAAACACTGAAGCTTTCTTT
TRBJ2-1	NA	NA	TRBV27	CASSLRIPAGTGYNEQFF	TGTGCCAGCAGTTTAAGAATCCCGGCGGGAACGGGTTACAATGAGCAGTTCTTC
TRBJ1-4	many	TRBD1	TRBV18	CASSPTGGSGKLFF	TGTGCCAGCTCGCCCACAGGGGGCTCGGGAAAACTGTTTTTT
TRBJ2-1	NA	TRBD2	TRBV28	CASIQAGGNEQFF	TGTGCCAGCATTCAAGCGGGAGGGAATGAGCAGTTCTTC
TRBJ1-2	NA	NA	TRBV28	CASSPGQTIYGYTF	TGTGCCAGCAGTCCAGGACAGACCATCTATGGCTACACCTTC
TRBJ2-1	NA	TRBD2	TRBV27	CASTDGLAGSSYNEQFF	TGTGCCAGCACGGACGGACTAGCGGGAAGCTCCTACAATGAGCAGTTCTTC
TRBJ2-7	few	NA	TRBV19	CASSRGLRYEQYF	TGTGCCAGTAGTCGCGGGTTAAGGTACGAGCAGTACTTC
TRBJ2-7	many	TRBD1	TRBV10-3	CAAPTDRVYEQYF	TGTGCCGCTCCTACAGACAGGGTCTACGAGCAGTACTTC